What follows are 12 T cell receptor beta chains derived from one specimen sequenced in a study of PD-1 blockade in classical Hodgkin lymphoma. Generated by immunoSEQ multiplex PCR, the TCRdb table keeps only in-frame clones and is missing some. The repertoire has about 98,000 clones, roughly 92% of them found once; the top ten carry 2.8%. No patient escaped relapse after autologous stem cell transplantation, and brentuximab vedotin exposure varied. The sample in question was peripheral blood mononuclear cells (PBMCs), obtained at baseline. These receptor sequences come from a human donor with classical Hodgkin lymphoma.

CDR3 sequence: CASSLRSPNEQFF. The DNA of the CDR3 is TGTGCCAGCAGCTTGCGGTCTCCCAATGAGCAGTTCTTC. This chain joins TRBV7-9 and TRBJ2-1; D not resolved. This CDR3 has 13 amino acids. Per the germline V gene, CDR1 is SEHNR and CDR2 is FQNEAQ (reference sequence). Trimming removed 3 bases from V and 6 bases from J, with 9 bases in between. The complete variable domain, with remaining parts taken from reference TRBV7-9 and TRBJ2-1, reads DTGVSQNPRHKITKRGQNVTFRCDPISEHNRLYWYRQTLGQGPEFLTYFQNEAQLEKSRLLSDRFSAERPKGSFSTLEIQRTEQGDSAMYLCASSLRSPNEQFFGPGTRLTVL.

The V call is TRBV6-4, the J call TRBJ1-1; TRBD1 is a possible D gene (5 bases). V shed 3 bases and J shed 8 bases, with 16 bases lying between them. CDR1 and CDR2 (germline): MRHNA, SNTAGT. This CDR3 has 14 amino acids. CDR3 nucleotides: TGTGCCAGCAGTGAACCGGGAAAGACAGCAGAAGCTTTCTTT. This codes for CASSEPGKTAEAFF.

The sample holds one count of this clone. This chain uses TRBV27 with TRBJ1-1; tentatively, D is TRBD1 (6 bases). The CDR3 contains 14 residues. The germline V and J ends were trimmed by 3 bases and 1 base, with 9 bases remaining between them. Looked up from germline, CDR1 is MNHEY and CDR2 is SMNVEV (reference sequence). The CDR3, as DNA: TGTGCCAGCAGTTTTCGGGGACAGAACACTGAAGCTTTCTTT. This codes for CASSFRGQNTEAFF.

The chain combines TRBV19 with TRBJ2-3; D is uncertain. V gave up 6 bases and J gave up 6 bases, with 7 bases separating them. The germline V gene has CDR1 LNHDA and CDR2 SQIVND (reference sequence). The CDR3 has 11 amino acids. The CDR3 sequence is CASRIRDTQYF. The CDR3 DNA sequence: TGTGCCAGTAGAATAAGGGATACGCAGTATTTT.

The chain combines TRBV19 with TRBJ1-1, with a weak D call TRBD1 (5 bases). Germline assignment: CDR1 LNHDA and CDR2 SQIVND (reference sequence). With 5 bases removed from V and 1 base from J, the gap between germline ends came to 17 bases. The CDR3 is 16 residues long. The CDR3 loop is CASSLATPGTNTEAFF. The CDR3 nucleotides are TGTGCCAGTAGTCTGGCGACTCCCGGGACGAACACTGAAGCTTTCTTT.

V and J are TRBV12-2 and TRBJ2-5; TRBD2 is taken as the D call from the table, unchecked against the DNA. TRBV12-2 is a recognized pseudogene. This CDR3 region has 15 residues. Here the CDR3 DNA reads TGTGCAAGTCGCTGGACTAGCGGAATACAAGAGACCCAGTACTTC. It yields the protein CASRWTSGIQETQYF.

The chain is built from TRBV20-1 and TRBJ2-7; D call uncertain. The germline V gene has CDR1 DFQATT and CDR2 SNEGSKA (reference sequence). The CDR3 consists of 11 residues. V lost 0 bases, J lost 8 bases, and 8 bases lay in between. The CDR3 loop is CSARDPPQQYF. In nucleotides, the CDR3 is TGCAGTGCTAGAGATCCCCCACAGCAGTACTTC.

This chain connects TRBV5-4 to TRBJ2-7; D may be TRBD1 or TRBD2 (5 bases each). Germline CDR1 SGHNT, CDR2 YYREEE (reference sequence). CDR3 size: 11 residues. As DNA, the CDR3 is TGTGCCAGCAGCTTGGGGGGGATAACTTGGGTC. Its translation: CASSLGGITWV.

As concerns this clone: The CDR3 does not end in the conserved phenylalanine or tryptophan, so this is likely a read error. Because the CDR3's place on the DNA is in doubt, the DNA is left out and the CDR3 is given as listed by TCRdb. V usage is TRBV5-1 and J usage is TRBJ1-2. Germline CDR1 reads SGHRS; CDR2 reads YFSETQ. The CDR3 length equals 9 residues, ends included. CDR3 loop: CASSFYGVY.

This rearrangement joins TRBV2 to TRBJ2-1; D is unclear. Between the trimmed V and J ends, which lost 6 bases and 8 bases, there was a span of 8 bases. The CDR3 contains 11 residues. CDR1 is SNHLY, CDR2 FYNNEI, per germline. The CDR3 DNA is TGTGCCAGCAGCGCCGACTATGAGCAGTTCTTC. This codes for CASSADYEQFF. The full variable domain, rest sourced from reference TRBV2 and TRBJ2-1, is EPEVTQTPSHQVTQMGQEVILRCVPISNHLYFYWYRQILGQKVEFLVSFYNNEISEKSEIFDDQFSVERPDGSNFTLKIRSTKLEDSAMYFCASSADYEQFFGPGTRLTVL.

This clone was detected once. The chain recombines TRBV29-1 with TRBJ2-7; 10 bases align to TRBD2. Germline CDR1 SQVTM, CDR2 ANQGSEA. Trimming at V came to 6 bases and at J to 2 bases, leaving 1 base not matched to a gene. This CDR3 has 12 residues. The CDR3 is CSVGTSAYEQYF. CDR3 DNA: TGCAGCGTCGGGACTAGCGCCTACGAGCAGTACTTC.

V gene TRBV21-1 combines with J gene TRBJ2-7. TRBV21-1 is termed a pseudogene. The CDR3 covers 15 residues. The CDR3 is CASSKDTGGSYEQYF. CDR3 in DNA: TGTGCCAGCAGCAAAGACACAGGCGGGTCCTACGAGCAGTACTTC.